This is a list of T cell receptor beta chains from one sample in a study of T cell repertoires in ileal Crohn's disease. The protocol was immunoSEQ multiplex PCR, while the TCRdb copy is restricted to in-frame clones and leaves out a portion. The table has some 1,800 clones, approximately 90% seen once. Sequenced material: ileal tissue. The receptors shown here come from an adult with Crohn's disease. Each CDR3 is given without its conserved first and last residue.

v_call cdr3_aa
TRBV7-6 ASSLYRLAGGAETQY
TRBV21-1 ASSRGTDRYQPQH
TRBV28 ASNTGSMNTEAF
TRBV10-3 AISDHYGYT
TRBV19 ASSIIGVGTGASGRSQRNEQF
TRBV6-6 ASSSRSGGNNEQF
TRBV2 ASSFREDGYT
TRBV5-8 ASSLGQGLAGELF
TRBV7-9 ASSVNVITVDTQY
TRBV7-9 ASSTGGKETQY
TRBV7-2 ASSLSGDQPQH
TRBV10-1 ASAPTGGEETQY
TRBV5-1 ASTETSGNTGELF
TRBV7-2 ASSLAPTGPYSNQPQH
TRBV6-6 ASSYQGLADTQY
TRBV11-2 ASSLATSEIGQF
TRBV2 ASSEADEKLF
TRBV6-1 ASGRGGTEAF
TRBV27 ASSLYRVPTNTGELF
TRBV27 ASSLGRTNEQF
TRBV11-3 ASSLEWDPALHEQF
TRBV9 ASSVDGGRTQY
TRBV28 ASTPGDMNTEAF
TRBV6-5 ASSYSGSGGNQPQH
TRBV20-1 SARDPSEQF
TRBV4-3 ASSQDGTGSYNEQF
TRBV2 ASSLLGTGFLGYT
TRBV9 ASSVMGTGNNEQF
TRBV19 ASSSQAVSGNQPQH
TRBV6-1 ASSPRTGGLTEAF
TRBV7-9 ASSSGTGLSGNTIY
TRBV19 ASSILAGDNEQF